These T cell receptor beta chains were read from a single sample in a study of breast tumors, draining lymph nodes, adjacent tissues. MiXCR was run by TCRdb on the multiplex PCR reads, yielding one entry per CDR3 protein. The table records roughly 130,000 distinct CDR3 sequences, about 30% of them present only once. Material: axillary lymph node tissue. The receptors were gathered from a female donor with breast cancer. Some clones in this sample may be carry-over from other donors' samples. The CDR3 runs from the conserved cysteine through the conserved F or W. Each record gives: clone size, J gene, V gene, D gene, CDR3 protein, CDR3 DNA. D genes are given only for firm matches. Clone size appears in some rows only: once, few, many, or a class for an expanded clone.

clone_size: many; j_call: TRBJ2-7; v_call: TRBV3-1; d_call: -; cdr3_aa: CASSYGHGGTYEQYF; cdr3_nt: TGTGCCAGCAGCTACGGACATGGGGGAACATACGAGCAGTACTTC
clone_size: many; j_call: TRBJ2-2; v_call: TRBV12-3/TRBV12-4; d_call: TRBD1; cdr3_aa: CASSGQGGNTGELFF; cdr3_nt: TGTGCCAGCAGCGGACAGGGAGGGAACACCGGGGAGCTGTTTTTT
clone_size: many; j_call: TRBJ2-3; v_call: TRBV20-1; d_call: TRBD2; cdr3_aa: CSVPGGPSGDTQYF; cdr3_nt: TGCAGTGTTCCGGGGGGGCCTTCCGGCGATACGCAGTATTTT
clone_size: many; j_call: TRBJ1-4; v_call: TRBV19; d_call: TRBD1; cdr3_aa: CANPRQGAYEKLFF; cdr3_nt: TGTGCCAACCCTCGACAGGGGGCGTATGAAAAACTGTTTTTT
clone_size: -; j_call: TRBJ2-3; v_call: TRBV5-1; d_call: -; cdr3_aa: CASSLPATSADTQYF; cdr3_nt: TGCGCCAGCAGCTTGCCAGCGACGTCCGCTGATACGCAGTATTTT
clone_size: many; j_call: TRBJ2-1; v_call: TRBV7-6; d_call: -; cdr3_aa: CASSYLTGIAYNEQFF; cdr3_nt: TGTGCCAGCAGCTACTTAACAGGGATTGCCTACAATGAGCAGTTCTTC
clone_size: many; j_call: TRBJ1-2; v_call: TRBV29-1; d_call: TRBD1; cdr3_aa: CSVERVQGNGYTF; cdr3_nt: TGCAGCGTTGAGCGTGTACAGGGGAACGGCTACACCTTC
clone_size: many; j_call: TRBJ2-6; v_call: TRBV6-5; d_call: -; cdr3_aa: CASSYPTGTGANVLTF; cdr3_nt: TGTGCCAGCAGTTATCCAACAGGGACCGGGGCCAACGTCCTGACTTTC
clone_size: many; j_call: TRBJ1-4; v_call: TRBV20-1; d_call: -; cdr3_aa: CSAREGVGKLFF; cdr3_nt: TGCAGTGCTAGAGAAGGGGTAGGAAAACTGTTTTTT
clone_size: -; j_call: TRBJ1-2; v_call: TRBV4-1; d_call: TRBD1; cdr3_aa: CASSQDLETGVVSYGYTF; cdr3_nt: TGCGCCAGCAGCCAAGATTTGGAGACAGGGGTAGTCAGTTATGGCTACACCTTC
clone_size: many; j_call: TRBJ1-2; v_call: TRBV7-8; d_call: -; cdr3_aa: CASSLRVGRTSNYGYTF; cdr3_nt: TGTGCCAGCAGCTTAAGGGTAGGGCGGACCTCTAACTATGGCTACACCTTC
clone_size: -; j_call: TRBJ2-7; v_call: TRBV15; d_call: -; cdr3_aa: CATSREEPGLSYEQYF; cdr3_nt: TGTGCCACCAGCAGAGAGGAACCGGGACTCTCCTACGAGCAGTACTTC
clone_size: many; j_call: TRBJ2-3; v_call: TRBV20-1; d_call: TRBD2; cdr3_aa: CSASPAGAGGGTQYF; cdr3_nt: TGCAGTGCTAGCCCCGCGGGTGCGGGGGGGGGTACGCAGTATTTT
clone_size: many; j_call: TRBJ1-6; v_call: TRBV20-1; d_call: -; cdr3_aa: CSARPTGVNSPLHF; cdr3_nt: TGCAGTGCTCGGCCTACAGGAGTTAATTCACCCCTCCACTTT
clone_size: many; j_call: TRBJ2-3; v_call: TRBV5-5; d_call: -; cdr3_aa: CASSLAGGRLDTQYF; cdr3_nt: TGTGCCAGCAGCTTGGCGGGGGGCCGTTTGGATACGCAGTATTTT
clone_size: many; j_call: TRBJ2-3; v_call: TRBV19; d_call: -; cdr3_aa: CASSVPGGYTQYF; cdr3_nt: TGTGCCAGTAGTGTCCCGGGGGGCTATACGCAGTATTTT
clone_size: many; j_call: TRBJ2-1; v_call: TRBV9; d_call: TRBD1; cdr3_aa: CASSVGQGGPEQFF; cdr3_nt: TGTGCCAGCAGCGTAGGACAGGGGGGACCTGAGCAGTTCTTC
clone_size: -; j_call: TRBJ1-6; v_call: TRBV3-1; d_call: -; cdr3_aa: CASSHQGSELNSPLHF; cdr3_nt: TGTGCCAGCAGCCATCAGGGTTCAGAACTCAATTCACCCCTCCACTTT
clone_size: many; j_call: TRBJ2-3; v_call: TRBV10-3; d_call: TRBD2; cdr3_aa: CAISEGSGTSGSTDTQYF; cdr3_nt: TGTGCCATCAGTGAGGGCTCCGGGACTAGCGGGAGCACAGATACGCAGTATTTT
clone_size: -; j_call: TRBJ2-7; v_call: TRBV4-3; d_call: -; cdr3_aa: CASSQDIGARGYEQYF; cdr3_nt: TGCGCCAGCAGCCAAGATATAGGGGCAAGGGGTTACGAGCAGTACTTC
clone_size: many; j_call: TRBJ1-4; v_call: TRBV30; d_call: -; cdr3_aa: CAWSFGVPNEKLFF; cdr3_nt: TGTGCCTGGAGTTTTGGGGTTCCTAATGAAAAACTGTTTTTT
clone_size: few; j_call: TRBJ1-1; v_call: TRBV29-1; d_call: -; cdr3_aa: CSVERGTNSNTEAFF; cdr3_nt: TGCAGCGTTGAGAGGGGAACAAACTCTAACACTGAAGCTTTCTTT
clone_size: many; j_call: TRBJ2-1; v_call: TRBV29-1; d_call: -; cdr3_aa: CSVVSGYNEQFF; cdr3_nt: TGCAGCGTTGTATCCGGCTACAATGAGCAGTTCTTC